This is a list of T cell receptor beta chains from one sample in a study of vaccination effects on CD4 cells after COVID-19. Sequencing used immunoSEQ multiplex PCR; TCRdb keeps in-frame clones, though not all of them. This table holds approximately 61,000 clones, around 78% found once. Their cognate antigens are unknown. The specimen comprised CD4+ T cells from PBMCs cultured with HCoV-229E spike peptides, sampled after COVID-19 vaccination. These receptor sequences come from a human donor who received a COVID-19 vaccine. The CDR3 runs from the conserved cysteine through the conserved F or W. Each record gives: clone size, V gene, J gene, D gene, CDR3 DNA, CDR3 protein. The D gene is left open where the match is weak. Size is omitted from some rows. Given values are once, few, many or a class for expanded clones.

NA	TRBV7-2	TRBJ1-4	NA	TGTGCCAGCAGCTGGGGCAGTAGTAATGAAAAACTGTTTTTT	CASSWGSSNEKLFF
NA	TRBV24-1	TRBJ2-3	NA	TGTGCCACCAGTGATTTAAAACAGGTGGAAGGCACAGATACGCAGTATTTT	CATSDLKQVEGTDTQYF
NA	TRBV5-1	TRBJ2-1	TRBD1	TGCGCCAGCAGCACTCAGGGACAGGGGGTTGAGCAGTTCTTC	CASSTQGQGVEQFF
NA	TRBV9	TRBJ2-3	NA	TGTGCCAGCAGTATAACTAGCACAGATACGCAGTATTTT	CASSITSTDTQYF
NA	TRBV4-1	TRBJ1-4	NA	TGCGCCAGCAGCCAAGTCGGAAACAGACCAGCACTGTTTTTT	CASSQVGNRPALFF
few	TRBV12-5	TRBJ2-3	NA	TGTGCTAGTGGTCCAGCTTTTGCCACAGATACGCAGTATTTT	CASGPAFATDTQYF
NA	TRBV6-6	TRBJ2-1	TRBD2	TGTGCCAGCAGTTCCCAGCGGGGGACCAATGAGCAGTTCTTC	CASSSQRGTNEQFF
NA	TRBV19	TRBJ2-5	TRBD1	TGTGCCAGTAGTACGGGACAGGGGCTATGGGAGACCCAGTACTTC	CASSTGQGLWETQYF
NA	TRBV2	TRBJ1-5	NA	TGTGCCAGCAGTGATGGCAGGGATCAGCCCCAGCATTTT	CASSDGRDQPQHF
NA	TRBV20-1	TRBJ2-1	NA	TGCAGTGCTCGACAGTTAAATGAGCAGTTCTTC	CSARQLNEQFF
few	TRBV4-1	TRBJ1-5	NA	TGCGCCAGCAGCCCAAGGGACACCTCGACAGATTATAGCAATCAGCCCCAGCATTTT	CASSPRDTSTDYSNQPQHF
NA	TRBV6-5	TRBJ1-5	NA	TGTGCCAGCAGTTTATACGCGGGAACCGGTCAGCCCCAGCATTTT	CASSLYAGTGQPQHF
few	TRBV7-9	TRBJ2-3	TRBD2	TGTGCCAGCAGCTTAAGATGGGGTGAGACTAGCGGGACCACAGATACGCAGTATTTT	CASSLRWGETSGTTDTQYF
NA	TRBV10-3	TRBJ1-2	TRBD1	TGTGCCATCAGTGAACAGGGGGCAGCTGGCTACACCTTC	CAISEQGAAGYTF
NA	TRBV18	TRBJ1-1	TRBD1	TGTGCCAGCTCACTTGCGACAGGGATAACTGAAGCTTTCTTT	CASSLATGITEAFF
NA	TRBV5-6	TRBJ2-3	NA	TGTGCCAGCATCCCCCGTGGGGACACAGATACGCAGTATTTT	CASIPRGDTDTQYF
NA	TRBV7-3	TRBJ2-5	NA	TGTGCCAGCAGCTCCAACCAAGAGACCCAGTACTTC	CASSSNQETQYF
NA	TRBV6-5	TRBJ2-3	TRBD2	TGTGCCAGCAGAACTTCTAGCGGGGGGGCCAGTGAGCAGTATTTT	CASRTSSGGASEQYF
NA	TRBV19	TRBJ1-1	NA	TGTGCCAGTAGAGGGGTCTATGGGAGCACTGAAGCTTTCTTT	CASRGVYGSTEAFF
NA	TRBV7-3	TRBJ1-5	NA	TGTGCCAGCAGCCCAGGCGCAAACCAGCCCCAGCATTTT	CASSPGANQPQHF
once	TRBV6-5	TRBJ2-5	TRBD2	TGTGCCAGCAGCCATGGACTAGCGGTGGAGACCCAGTACTTC	CASSHGLAVETQYF
NA	TRBV15	TRBJ2-5	NA	TGTGCCACCAGCAGAGTTAGCCAAGAGACCCAGTACTTC	CATSRVSQETQYF
NA	TRBV6-4	TRBJ2-3	NA	TGTGCCAGCAGTGTAGGGGATACAGATACGCAGTATTTT	CASSVGDTDTQYF
few	TRBV18	TRBJ2-2	NA	TGTGCCAGCTCATCCAACAGTCTGGGGACCGGGGAGCTGTTTTTT	CASSSNSLGTGELFF
NA	TRBV28	TRBJ1-1	NA	TGTGCCAGCAGTTTAGCAAGGGTGACAGTTGAAGCTTTCTTT	CASSLARVTVEAFF
NA	TRBV6-5	TRBJ1-2	NA	TGTGCCAGCAGCATGGCAGGCCATGGCTACACCTTC	CASSMAGHGYTF
NA	TRBV5-1	TRBJ2-5	TRBD1	TGCGCCAGCAGCCTAAGGACAGGGGGCTTACAAGAGACCCAGTACTTC	CASSLRTGGLQETQYF
NA	TRBV9	TRBJ1-1	NA	TGTGCCAGCAGCCCTCCCCTGGCTCCCAGGACTGAAGCTTTCTTT	CASSPPLAPRTEAFF
NA	TRBV7-3	TRBJ2-1	NA	TGTGCCAGCAGCGCATGGGTGGCTAGGTCTGACAATGAGCAGTTCTTC	CASSAWVARSDNEQFF
NA	TRBV15	TRBJ1-2	NA	TGTGCCACCAGCAGAGCCGGGGGAGGCTACACCTTC	CATSRAGGGYTF
NA	TRBV6-5	TRBJ1-4	NA	TGTGCCAGCAGTCCTTGGACTAATGAAAAACTGTTTTTT	CASSPWTNEKLFF
NA	TRBV10-1	TRBJ2-3	NA	TGCGCCAGCAGTGATCTCACCGGGGTCGGTGTAGATACGCAGTATTTT	CASSDLTGVGVDTQYF
few	TRBV6-2/TRBV6-3	TRBJ1-5	NA	TGTGCCAGCAGTTCATACTTAGGGGGTCAGCCCCAGCATTTT	CASSSYLGGQPQHF
NA	TRBV4-3	TRBJ1-4	NA	TGCGCCAGCAGCCAAGACCCGCCGGGGGCCGGAGGGAAAAAACTGTTTTTT	CASSQDPPGAGGKKLFF
NA	TRBV3-1/TRBV3-2	TRBJ1-5	NA	TGTGCCAGCAGCCGACCTAATCAGCCCCAGCATTTT	CASSRPNQPQHF
NA	TRBV6-5	TRBJ2-4	NA	TGTGCCAGCAGTTTCGGGTTGGGGAGAGCCAAAAACATTCAGTACTTC	CASSFGLGRAKNIQYF
NA	TRBV2	TRBJ2-2	TRBD1	TGTGCCAGCAGGCGGACAGGGGTGGACACCGGGGAGCTGTTTTTT	CASRRTGVDTGELFF
NA	TRBV7-9	TRBJ2-6	TRBD1	TGTGCCAGCAGCTTTACAGGGGGCTCTGGGGCCAACGTCCTGACTTTC	CASSFTGGSGANVLTF
NA	TRBV5-1	TRBJ2-1	NA	TGCGCCAGCAGCTTAGACTACTACAATGAGCAGTTCTTC	CASSLDYYNEQFF
NA	TRBV7-8	TRBJ1-2	TRBD1	TGTGCCAGCAGGCCCACAGGGGGGGGACTGTATGGCTACACCTTC	CASRPTGGGLYGYTF
few	TRBV24-1	TRBJ1-5	NA	TGTGCCACCAGCCTTAGGAGGAATCAGCCCCAGCATTTT	CATSLRRNQPQHF
NA	TRBV7-2	TRBJ2-3	TRBD2	TGTGCCAGCAGACTAGCGGGGGGGCCAAAGATTACGCAGTATTTT	CASRLAGGPKITQYF
NA	TRBV6-5	TRBJ1-6	NA	TGTGCCAGCAGTTACCACAGTGGGGACCTTTCACCCCTCCACTTT	CASSYHSGDLSPLHF
NA	TRBV19	TRBJ1-2	NA	TGTGCCAGTAGTATTACGACAGGCCGATTCACCTGGGGCTACACCTTC	CASSITTGRFTWGYTF
once	TRBV24-1	TRBJ2-2	TRBD1	TGTGCCACCAGCGGGACAGGGAACACCGGGGAGCTGTTTTTT	CATSGTGNTGELFF
NA	TRBV9	TRBJ1-4	NA	TGTGCCAGCAGCGCGGGACGGTTAAATGAAAAACTGTTTTTT	CASSAGRLNEKLFF
NA	TRBV27	TRBJ2-2	TRBD1	TGTGCCAGCAGCTACTCCGGGACAGGGAACACCGGGGAGCTGTTTTTT	CASSYSGTGNTGELFF
NA	TRBV9	TRBJ2-3	TRBD2	TGTGCCAGCAGCGGAGGTGGGCGGGGGGATGGAAATACGCAGTATTTT	CASSGGGRGDGNTQYF
once	TRBV10-2	TRBJ2-5	TRBD1	TGCGCCAGCCTGAATACAGGGGGAGAAGAGACCCAGTACTTC	CASLNTGGEETQYF
NA	TRBV24-1	TRBJ1-1	NA	TGTGCCACCAGTGATTCCCCGTCGATCTCTCGGGGTGAAGCTTTCTTT	CATSDSPSISRGEAFF
NA	TRBV6-5	TRBJ1-5	NA	TGTGCCAGCAGCGCCGGACGGATCCCCAATCAGCCCCAGCATTTT	CASSAGRIPNQPQHF
NA	TRBV30	TRBJ2-6	NA	TGTGCCTGGAGTTTAAGGTCTGGGGCCAACGTCCTGACTTTC	CAWSLRSGANVLTF
NA	TRBV28	TRBJ2-3	TRBD1	TGTGCCAGCAGGGACAGGGTTGGAAGCACAGATACGCAGTATTTT	CASRDRVGSTDTQYF
few	TRBV29-1	TRBJ2-2	NA	TGCAGCGTACGAAGAGCAGGGTTGGAGCTGTTTTTT	CSVRRAGLELFF
NA	TRBV28	TRBJ2-5	NA	TGTGCCAGCAGGTCCGGGTCCACTGAAGAGACCCAGTACTTC	CASRSGSTEETQYF
NA	TRBV28	TRBJ1-6	NA	TGTGCCAGCAGTTTTGCGGGGAGCTCCTATAATTCACCCCTCCACTTT	CASSFAGSSYNSPLHF
once	TRBV2	TRBJ1-2	TRBD1	TGTGCCAGCAAAGGACAGGGAAGTAGCTACACCTTC	CASKGQGSSYTF